This record looks at one TCR beta chain sequence and its context. What it recognizes is unknown. The source of the sample is a study of T cell responses to AZD1222 COVID-19 vaccine. Overall study findings and caveats: Just six people given AZD1222 tested seropositive at baseline. Per reports, nearly half of all spike-specific TCRs target regions that are unmutated in variants.

V was shortened by 3 bases and J by 4 bases, with 13 bases between the two germline ends. Germline loops: CDR1 MNHEY, CDR2 SMNVEV (reference sequence). This CDR3 has 14 residues. TCRdb keeps only in-frame clones here, not all; method: immunoSEQ multiplex PCR. The sample shows 95,000 to 150,000 clones, 85% to 90% of them seen only once. The sequences come from peripheral blood, collected on day 0 of AZD1222 vaccination. This receptor was taken from an adult in good health. The V and J genes are TRBV27 and TRBJ2-7, with D perhaps being TRBD1 or TRBD2 (6 bases each). CDR3: CASSFGGPEYEQYF. In DNA, the CDR3 is TGTGCCAGCAGTTTCGGGGGCCCAGAATACGAGCAGTACTTC.